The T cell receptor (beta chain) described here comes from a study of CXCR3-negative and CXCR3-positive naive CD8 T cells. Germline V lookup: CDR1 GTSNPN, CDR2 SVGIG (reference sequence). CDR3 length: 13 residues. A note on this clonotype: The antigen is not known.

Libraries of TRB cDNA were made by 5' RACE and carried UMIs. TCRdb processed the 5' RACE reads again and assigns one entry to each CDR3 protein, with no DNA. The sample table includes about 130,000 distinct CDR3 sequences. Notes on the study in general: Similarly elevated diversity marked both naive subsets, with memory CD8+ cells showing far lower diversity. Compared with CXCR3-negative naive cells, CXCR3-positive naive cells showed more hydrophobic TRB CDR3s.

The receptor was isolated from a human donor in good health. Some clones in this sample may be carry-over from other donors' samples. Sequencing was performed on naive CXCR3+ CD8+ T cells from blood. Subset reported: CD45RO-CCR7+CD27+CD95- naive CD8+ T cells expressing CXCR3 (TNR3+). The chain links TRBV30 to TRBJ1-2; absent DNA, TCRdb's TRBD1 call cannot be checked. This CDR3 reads CAWLGQENYGYTF.